This T cell receptor beta chain was profiled in a study of T cell responses to AZD1222 COVID-19 vaccine. Method: immunoSEQ multiplex PCR; TCRdb's copy keeps in-frame clones and lacks some. Of about 140,000 clones detected, nearly 90% appear once; the ten largest clones hold 5.4%. The CDR3 is 14 amino acids. Germline CDR1 and CDR2: MNHEY and SVGAGI. Trimming stripped 7 bases from V and 1 base from J, with 13 bases between. As for this clone: Its antigen is not identified.

General observations from the study: White British donors predominated, females outnumbered males, and clonal diversity was possibly underestimated. Seropositive AZD1222 recipients at baseline numbered only five or six. Repertoire collection took place solely once the T cell response had peaked. The reported proportion of spike-specific TCRs targeting unmutated variant regions was nearly half.

The chain employs TRBV6-5 and TRBJ1-1, with D possibly TRBD1 on 5 matching bases. The source of this sequence is an adult who received the MenACWY meningococcal vaccine as a control. Source: peripheral blood, taken 28 days after the second dose of the MenACWY control vaccine. Written as DNA, the CDR3 is TGTGCCAGCACACCGGACACCCGGAACACTGAAGCTTTCTTT. This encodes CASTPDTRNTEAFF.